A single sample gave rise to the 10 T cell receptor beta chains below, sequenced in a study of tumor-infiltrating lymphocytes in primary liver carcinoma. With a constant-region primer, TCR beta cDNA was made from approximately 520 ng of total RNA. Nested multiplex PCR, run for three rounds with slightly modified ARM-PCR, yielded TCR beta libraries. Primers for the first two PCR rounds were TRBV1-TRBV30 forward primers and a C-beta reverse primer (about 9 cycles per round). In TCRdb, the multiplex PCR reads were re-called with MiXCR into one record per CDR3 protein. The table shows 80,000 to 100,000 distinct CDR3 sequences, with around 68% occurring only once. From unsorted bulk tissue weighing about 20-32 mg, DNA and RNA were co-extracted. Sequencing was performed on tumor-adjacent normal liver tissue. These receptor sequences come from a man aged 40-49 years with primary liver carcinoma and hepatitis B virus infection.

Points on this clonotype: Since the CDR3 does not end with the conserved phenylalanine or tryptophan, this likely comes from a read error. This chain links TRBV6-5 with TRBJ1-2; D remains ambiguous. The CDR3 loop spans 13 amino acids. Germline CDR1 reads MNHEY; CDR2 reads SVGAGI. V was cut by 5 bases and J by 5 bases, with 12 bases left in between. CDR3 loop: CASSKDKHYGYTL. The DNA of the CDR3 is TGTGCCAGCAGTAAAGACAAGCATTATGGCTACACCTTA.

With regard to this clonotype: The junction does not match germline at one end; this may be a read error. The chain is built from TRBV11-2 and TRBJ2-3; the D gene is possibly TRBD2 (5 bases). There are 15 residues in the CDR3. Germline V gene lookup returns CDR1 SGHAT and CDR2 FQNNGV. CDR3 bases: TGTGCCGGCAGGAGACTACCGACCCGCACAGATACGCAGTATTTT. As protein: CAGRRLPTRTDTQYF.

To note about this clonotype: A much bigger clone sits one base away, suggesting this may be a read error. V usage is TRBV13 and J usage is TRBJ2-7, with D possibly being TRBD1 (5 bases). V was cut by 11 bases and J by 0 bases, with 23 bases left in between. This CDR3 has 16 amino acids. Per germline, CDR1 PRHDT and CDR2 FYEKMQ (reference sequence). CDR3 bases: TGTGCCTTAAACGCTGGGAAGGGGCGGTTCTCCTACGAGCAGTACTTC. It codes for CALNAGKGRFSYEQYF.

About this clonotype: A clone one base away is much larger, so this may be a read error. The chain is built from TRBV12-3 or TRBV12-4 and TRBJ2-2; TRBD2 matches at 9 bases. The CDR3 is 15 residues long. Trimming cost V 3 bases and J 4 bases; bases outside gene matches: 3. This chain's CDR3 is CASSFFSGGTGELFF. CDR3 coding DNA: TGTGCCAGCAGTTTCTTTAGCGGGGGCACCGGGGAGCTGTTTTTT.

Of note for this clonotype: At one end the junction does not follow the germline gene, possibly because of a read error. The CDR3 spells CSARGTSGSHSYEQCF. The CDR3, as DNA: TGCAGCGCCCGGGGGACTAGCGGGAGTCACTCCTACGAGCAGTGCTTC. This chain joins TRBV29-1 and TRBJ2-7; 14 bases align to TRBD2. The CDR3 extends over 16 amino acids. Germline V lookup: CDR1 SQVTM, CDR2 ANQGSEA.

In the case of this clonotype: The junction departs from the called germline gene at one end, perhaps through a read error. This sequence joins TRBV11-2 and TRBJ2-5; no reliable D call. The CDR3 is 14 amino acids. Germline-derived CDR1 and CDR2 are SGHAT and FQNNGV. CDR3 in amino acids: CASSFFSIQEAQYF. In DNA form, the CDR3 reads TGTGCCAGTAGCTTTTTCTCCATACAAGAGGCCCAGTACTTC. Using reference TRBV11-2 and TRBJ2-5 for the parts outside the CDR3, the full variable domain is EAGVAQSPRYKIIEKRQSVAFWCNPISGHATLYWYQQILGQGPKLLIQFQNNGVVDDSQLPKDRFSAERLKGVDSTLKIQPAKLEDSAVYLCASSFFSIQEAQYFGPGTRLLVL.

The CDR3 loop is CASSTDSWAEQFF. CDR3 DNA: TGTGCCAGCAGCACTGATTCTTGGGCTGAGCAGTTCTTC. The V gene is TRBV6-6, the J gene TRBJ2-1; D call uncertain. Germline V gene sequence: CDR1 MNHNY, CDR2 SVGAGI (reference sequence). CDR3 length: 13 amino acids. V was trimmed by 6 bases and J by 9 bases, leaving 15 bases between them.

A remark on this clonotype: This sequence may be a read error, since a much larger clone differs from it by one base. J is TRBJ2-2 and V is TRBV5-5, with 8 bases lining up with TRBD2. This CDR3 contains 15 residues. In germline, CDR1 is SGHKS, CDR2 YYEKEE (reference sequence). V dropped 2 bases and J dropped 1; count of bases not matched to a gene: 1. CDR3 bases: TGTGCCAGCAGCTTAAGCGGGGGGAACACCGGGGAGCTGTTTTTT. Residues: CASSLSGGNTGELFF.

This clonotype was picked up many times. The chain carries TRBV6-2 or TRBV6-3 and TRBJ1-5; 8 bases are shared with TRBD1. The CDR3 contains 12 residues. CDR1 is MNHEY, CDR2 SVGEGT, per germline. Trimming took 5 bases from V and 15 from J; bases not matched to a gene: 9. CDR3 in DNA: TGTGCCAGCAGTGCCCCAGACAGGGGTGTGCATTTT. This encodes CASSAPDRGVHF.

This clonotype was picked up one time. One junction end does not reproduce the germline sequence, and a read error may be involved. The J gene is TRBJ2-3, the V gene TRBV6-1, with 7 bases identical to TRBD1. The germline V gene has CDR1 MNHNS and CDR2 SASEGT. This CDR3 has 18 amino acids. Here the CDR3 reads CASSEPARGPHSTDTQYF. The CDR3 coding sequence is TGTGCCAGCAGTGAACCAGCTAGGGGGCCGCATAGCACAGATACGCAGTACTTT.